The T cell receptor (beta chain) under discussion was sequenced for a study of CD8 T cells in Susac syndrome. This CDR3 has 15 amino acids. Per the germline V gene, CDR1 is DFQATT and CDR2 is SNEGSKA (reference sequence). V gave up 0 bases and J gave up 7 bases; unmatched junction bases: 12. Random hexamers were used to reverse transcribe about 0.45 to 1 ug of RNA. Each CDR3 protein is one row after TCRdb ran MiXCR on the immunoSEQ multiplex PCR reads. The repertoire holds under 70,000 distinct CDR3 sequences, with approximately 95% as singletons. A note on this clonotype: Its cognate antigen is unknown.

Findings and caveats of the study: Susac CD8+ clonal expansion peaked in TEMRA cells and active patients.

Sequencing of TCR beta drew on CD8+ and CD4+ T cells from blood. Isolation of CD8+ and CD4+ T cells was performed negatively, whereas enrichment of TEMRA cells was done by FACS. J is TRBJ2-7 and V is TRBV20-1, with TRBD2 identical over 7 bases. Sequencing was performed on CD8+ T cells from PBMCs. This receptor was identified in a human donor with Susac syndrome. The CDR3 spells CSARDQSGGLYEQYF. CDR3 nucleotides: TGCAGTGCTAGAGATCAATCCGGGGGGTTGTATGAGCAGTACTTC.